The 17 T cell receptor beta chains presented below share a single source sample, sequenced in a study of identical twins (dated by TCRdb to 2016 to 2018). Libraries were prepared through 5' RACE. TCRdb names Illumina HiSeq 2000 as the instrument used. TCRdb reprocessed the public reads (quality trimming at Q25 with fastp, clone calling with MiXCR) and kept in-frame beta chains. One record per CDR3 amino acid sequence lists the most common genes and DNA. This sample holds about 530,000 distinct CDR3 sequences; more than 20% were observed only once. Jointly, the top ten make up around 0.47% of the sample. These same records also appear under a second study, on yellow fever vaccine responses in identical twins.

The material sequenced was CD4+ T cells sorted from blood. The receptors originated from a woman under 30 in good health.

The gene calls are TRBV5-1 and TRBJ2-3; 8 bases line up with TRBD2. Germline V lookup: CDR1 SGHRS, CDR2 YFSETQ. The CDR3 has 17 residues. Trimming took 0 bases from V and 0 from J; bases not matched to a gene: 6. Here the CDR3 DNA reads TGCGCCAGCAGCTTGGGGACTAGCAGGGCCAGCACAGATACGCAGTATTTT. It is translated as CASSLGTSRASTDTQYF.

Here the CDR3 reads CASSLGAPGEQFF. The CDR3 nucleotides read TGTGCCAGCAGCTTGGGGGCCCCGGGTGAGCAGTTCTTC. The gene calls are TRBV7-2 and TRBJ2-1, with D possibly being TRBD1 (6 bases). V shed 3 bases and J shed 9 bases, with 12 bases lying between them. The CDR3 covers 13 residues. CDR1 SGHTA and CDR2 FQGNSA come from the germline V gene.

This clonotype was counted between two and nine times. The chain recombines TRBV2 with TRBJ1-5; the D gene is possibly TRBD1 (6 bases). Germline values: CDR1 SNHLY, CDR2 FYNNEI. The CDR3 sequence is 13 residues long. The V gene lost 5 bases and the J gene lost 5 bases, with 10 bases spanning the gap. As DNA, the CDR3 is TGTGCCAGCAGTACCAACAGGGATCAGCCCCAGCATTTT. Amino acids: CASSTNRDQPQHF.

The V gene is TRBV12-3 or TRBV12-4, the J gene TRBJ2-2; D is possibly TRBD1 or TRBD2 (5 bases each). The CDR3 runs 16 residues. The germline V and J ends were trimmed by 6 bases and 7 bases, with 21 bases remaining between them. The CDR3 sequence: CASRPDRGLTSGELFF. The CDR3 region has the DNA TGTGCCAGCAGACCTGACCGGGGCCTAACAAGCGGGGAGCTGTTTTTT.

The V and J genes are TRBV4-1 and TRBJ2-3; 13 nucleotides match TRBD2. The germline V gene encodes CDR1 MGHRA and CDR2 YSYEKL. Germline trimming cut 4 bases from V and 6 bases from J; bases unmatched to any gene: 7. This CDR3 contains 16 residues. The CDR3 sequence is CASSRGTSGMGDTQYF. The CDR3 DNA sequence: TGCGCCAGCAGCCGAGGGACTAGCGGGATGGGGGATACGCAGTATTTT.

This clonotype was observed a handful of times. The chain joins TRBV6-2 or TRBV6-3 to TRBJ1-1, with no clear D. Germline CDR1 is MNHEY and CDR2 is SVGEGT. This CDR3 has 14 amino acids. V was trimmed by 6 bases and J by 1 base, leaving 12 bases between them. CDR3 amino acids: CASRDGLPNTEAFF. The CDR3 nucleotides read TGTGCCAGCAGGGACGGCCTACCGAACACTGAAGCTTTCTTT.

The chain combines TRBV20-1 with TRBJ1-2, with D possibly TRBD1 on 5 matching bases. In germline, CDR1 is DFQATT, CDR2 SNEGSKA (reference sequence). The length of the CDR3 is 15 residues. Trimming removed 6 bases at V and 3 bases at J, with 20 bases between. The CDR3 DNA reads as TGCAGTGCGCGTGAACCCGGGACTTGGTACTATGGCTACACCTTC. It specifies CSAREPGTWYYGYTF.

The chain recombines TRBV4-1 with TRBJ2-7; the match to TRBD2 covers 8 bases. CDR1 and CDR2 from the germline V gene are MGHRA and YSYEKL. V lost 3 bases to trimming and J lost 5 bases; unmatched junction nucleotides: 9. The CDR3 spans 15 residues. This chain's CDR3 is CASSQGIGLAHEQYF. The CDR3 bases are TGCGCCAGCAGCCAGGGGATCGGACTAGCCCACGAGCAGTACTTC.

This chain joins TRBV24-1 and TRBJ2-5, with 7 bases matching TRBD2. V trimming: 3 bases; J trimming: 3 bases; junction bases outside the gene matches: 6. CDR1 and CDR2 from the germline V gene are KGHDR and SFDVKD. The CDR3 has 15 amino acids. The CDR3 coding sequence is TGTGCCACCAGTGATCTGATCGCGGGAGAAGAGACCCAGTACTTC. Translating gives CATSDLIAGEETQYF.

The V and J genes are TRBV2 and TRBJ2-2, with D maybe TRBD2 (5 bases). V dropped 6 bases and J dropped 8 bases, with 22 bases sitting between them. Per the germline V gene, CDR1 is SNHLY and CDR2 is FYNNEI. This CDR3 has 16 amino acids. CDR3 region: CASREDWIVAVGELFF. The CDR3 nucleotides read TGTGCCAGCAGGGAGGACTGGATTGTGGCGGTAGGGGAGCTGTTTTTT.

J is TRBJ2-2 and V is TRBV9, with 9 bases fitting TRBD2. Losses at the gene ends were 1 base for V and 6 bases for J; bases not matched to a gene: 7. CDR1 is SGDLS and CDR2 is YYNGEE in the germline V gene. The CDR3 length is 16 residues. This CDR3 reads CASSVSQRGAPGELFF. The CDR3 coding sequence is TGTGCCAGCAGCGTAAGCCAGCGGGGGGCCCCCGGGGAGCTGTTTTTT.

This clonotype was found a few times. This sequence joins TRBV4-2 and TRBJ2-2; D is unresolved. CDR3 length: 18 amino acids. The ends were cut back, 4 bases at V and 2 bases at J, with 20 bases in the middle. Per germline, CDR1 LGHNA and CDR2 YNFKEQ. In DNA form, the CDR3 reads TGTGCCAGCAGCCCAGTGCTAGGGCGGCAAGAAAACACCGGGGAGCTGTTTTTT. Its protein product is CASSPVLGRQENTGELFF.

This clonotype was seen a few times. This chain links TRBV10-3 with TRBJ2-5, with 7 bases matching TRBD1. This CDR3 has 13 residues. The junction had 6 bases not matched to a gene; V was cut back by 6 bases and J by 5 bases. Germline V gene lookup returns CDR1 ENHRY and CDR2 SYGVKD. DNA of the CDR3: TGTGCCATCAGACAAGACAGGGTGGAGACCCAGTACTTC. Translation: CAIRQDRVETQYF.

This rearrangement joins TRBV7-8 to TRBJ2-7, with 16 nucleotides matching TRBD2. The V gene's germline CDR1 is SGHVS and CDR2 FQNEAQ. The CDR3 has 18 amino acids. V was pared by 0 bases and J by 2 bases, with 4 bases of the junction left unmatched. The CDR3 protein is CASSLAGTSGRGTYEQYF. CDR3 nucleotide sequence: TGTGCCAGCAGCTTAGCGGGGACTAGCGGGAGGGGGACCTACGAGCAGTACTTC.

The rearrangement joins TRBV7-9 to TRBJ2-2, with D maybe TRBD1 (5 bases). Germline V lookup: CDR1 SEHNR, CDR2 FQNEAQ (reference sequence). The CDR3 has 13 residues. Deletions cut 11 bases from V and 1 base from J, with 11 bases between. The CDR3 loop is CACRRGNTGELFF. CDR3 sequence (DNA): TGTGCCTGCCGAAGGGGGAACACCGGGGAGCTGTTTTTT.

The chain employs TRBV15 and TRBJ2-2; D could derive from TRBD1 or TRBD2 (5 bases each). Trimming pared 0 bases from V and 6 bases from J, leaving 8 bases between. This CDR3 is built from 14 residues. Germline CDR1 and CDR2: LNHNV and YYDKDF (reference sequence). The CDR3 protein is CATSRDLGAGELFF. CDR3 nucleotides: TGTGCCACCAGCAGAGATCTGGGGGCCGGGGAGCTGTTTTTT.

This clonotype has more than one count but fewer than ten. The chain carries TRBV24-1 and TRBJ2-1; 8 bases are a match to TRBD1. This CDR3 is built from 14 residues. Germline V gives CDR1 KGHDR, CDR2 SFDVKD. Losses at the gene ends were 5 bases for V and 7 bases for J; bases not matched to a gene: 6. The CDR3 nucleotides are TGTGCCACCAGTGTCCCAGACAGGGGTAATGAGCAGTTCTTC. This translates into CATSVPDRGNEQFF.